This T cell receptor beta chain originates from a study of patients and donors after allogeneic stem cell transplantation. TCRdb fed the RT-PCR reads into MiXCR, producing one record per CDR3 protein. The sample lists approximately 150,000 distinct CDR3 sequences, about two fifths occurring once. The CDR3 has 15 residues. The germline V and J ends were trimmed by 4 bases and 4 bases, with 17 bases remaining between them. From germline, CDR1 is SGHRS and CDR2 YFSETQ. This clonotype originated in a human donor who was either an allogeneic HSCT recipient or a stem cell or donor lymphocyte infusion donor (not recorded which). It is not recorded whose cells these are; they may come from a transplant donor. This chain connects TRBV5-1 to TRBJ1-1; possible D gene TRBD1, 5 bases. Sample: blood, either unsorted or a sorted T cell fraction (not recorded which). This chain's CDR3 is CASSGRGALRTEAFF. In DNA, the CDR3 is TGCGCCAGCAGCGGACGTGGGGCCTTACGCACTGAAGCTTTCTTT.